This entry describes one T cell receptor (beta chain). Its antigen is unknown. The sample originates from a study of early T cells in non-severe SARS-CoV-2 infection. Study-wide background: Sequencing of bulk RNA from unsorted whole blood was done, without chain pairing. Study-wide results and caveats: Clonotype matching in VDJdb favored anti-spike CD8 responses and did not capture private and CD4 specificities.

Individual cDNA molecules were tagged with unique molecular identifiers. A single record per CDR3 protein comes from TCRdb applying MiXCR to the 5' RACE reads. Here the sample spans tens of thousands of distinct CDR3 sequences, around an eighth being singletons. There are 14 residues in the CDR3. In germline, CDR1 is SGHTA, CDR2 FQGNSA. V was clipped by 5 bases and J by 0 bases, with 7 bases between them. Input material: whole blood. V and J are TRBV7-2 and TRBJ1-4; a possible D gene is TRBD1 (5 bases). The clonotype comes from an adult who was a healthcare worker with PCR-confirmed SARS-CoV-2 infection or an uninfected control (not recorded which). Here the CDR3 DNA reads TGTGCCAGCAGCCAACAGGCAACTAATGAAAAACTGTTTTTT. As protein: CASSQQATNEKLFF.